This T cell receptor (beta chain) was observed in a study of T cell repertoires in cytomegalovirus infection. Trimming at V came to 4 bases and at J to 8 bases, leaving 8 bases not matched to a gene. Germline CDR1 and CDR2: MDHEN and SYDVKM. The CDR3 length is 14 residues. From the reads, TCRdb called clonotypes with MiXCR, one entry per CDR3 protein. The repertoire holds roughly 760,000 distinct CDR3 sequences, roughly 35% seen once, with around 2.8% in the top ten. Note on this clonotype: Its antigen is currently unknown.

General study findings and limits: HLA-C-restricted, CMV-specific TCR beta clonotypes were dominant ex vivo.

The V gene is TRBV28, the J gene TRBJ2-1; 7 bases line up with TRBD2. Sequencing was performed on PBMCs. The origin of this receptor is a human donor in good health (CMV status not recorded). Some clones in this sample may be carry-over from other donors' samples. The DNA of the CDR3 is TGTGCCAGCAGTTCCGTGGGGACTAACGATGAGCAGTTCTTC. Its protein product is CASSSVGTNDEQFF.